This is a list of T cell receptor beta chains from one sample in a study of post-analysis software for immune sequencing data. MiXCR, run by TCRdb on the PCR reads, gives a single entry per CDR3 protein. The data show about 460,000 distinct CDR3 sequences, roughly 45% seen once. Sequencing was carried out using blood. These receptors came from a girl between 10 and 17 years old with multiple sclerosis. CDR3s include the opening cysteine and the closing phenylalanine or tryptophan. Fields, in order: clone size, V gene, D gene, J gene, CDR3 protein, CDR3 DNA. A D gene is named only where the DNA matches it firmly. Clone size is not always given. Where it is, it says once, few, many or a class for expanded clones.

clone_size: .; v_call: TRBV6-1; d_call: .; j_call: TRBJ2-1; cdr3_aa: CASTEQGLNEQFF; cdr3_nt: TGTGCCAGCACCGAACAGGGACTCAATGAGCAGTTCTTC
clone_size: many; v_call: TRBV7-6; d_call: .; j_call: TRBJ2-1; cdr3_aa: CASSFGASMVEQFF; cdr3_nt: TGTGCCAGCAGCTTTGGGGCCAGCATGGTAGAGCAGTTCTTC
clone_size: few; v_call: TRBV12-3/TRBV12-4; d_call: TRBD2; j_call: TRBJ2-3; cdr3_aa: CASSSRLAESTDTQYF; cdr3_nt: TGTGCCAGCAGTTCCCGACTAGCGGAGAGCACAGATACGCAGTATTTT
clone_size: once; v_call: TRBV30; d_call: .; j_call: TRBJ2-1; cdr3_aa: CAWSVQADSYNEQFF; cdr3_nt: TGTGCCTGGAGTGTACAAGCGGACTCCTACAATGAGCAGTTCTTC
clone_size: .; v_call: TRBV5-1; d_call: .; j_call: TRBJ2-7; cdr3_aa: CASSLEANEQYF; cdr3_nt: TGCGCCAGCAGCTTGGAGGCCAACGAGCAGTACTTC
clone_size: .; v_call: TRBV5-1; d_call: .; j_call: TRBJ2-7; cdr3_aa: CASRRDVSYEQYF; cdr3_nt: TGCGCCAGCAGACGGGACGTCTCCTACGAGCAGTACTTC
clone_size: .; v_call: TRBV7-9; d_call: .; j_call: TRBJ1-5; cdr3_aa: CASSVMANQPQHF; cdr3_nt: TGTGCCAGCAGCGTCATGGCCAATCAGCCCCAGCATTTT
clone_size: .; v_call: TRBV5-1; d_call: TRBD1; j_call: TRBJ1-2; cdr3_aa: CASSLDWGPGQGYGYTF; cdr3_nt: TGCGCCAGCAGCTTGGATTGGGGCCCGGGACAGGGGTATGGCTACACCTTC
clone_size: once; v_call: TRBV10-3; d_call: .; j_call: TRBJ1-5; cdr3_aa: CAISEGSGAINQPQHF; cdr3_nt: TGTGCCATCAGTGAGGGCTCAGGGGCTATTAATCAGCCCCAGCATTTT
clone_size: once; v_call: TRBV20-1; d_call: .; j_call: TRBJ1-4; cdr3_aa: CSAWGSNEKLFF; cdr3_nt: TGCAGTGCTTGGGGGTCTAATGAAAAACTGTTTTTT
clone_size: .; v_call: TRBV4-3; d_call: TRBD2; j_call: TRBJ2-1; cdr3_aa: CASSQDLVLAGVKEQFF; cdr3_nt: TGCGCCAGCAGCCAAGATTTAGTACTAGCGGGAGTAAAGGAGCAGTTCTTC
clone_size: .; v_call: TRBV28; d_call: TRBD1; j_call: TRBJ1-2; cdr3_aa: CASIWTGGDGYTF; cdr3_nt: TGTGCCAGCATCTGGACAGGGGGCGACGGCTACACCTTC
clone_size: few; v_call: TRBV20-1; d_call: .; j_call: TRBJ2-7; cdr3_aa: CSARGVVEGLEQYF; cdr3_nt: TGCAGTGCCAGGGGAGTAGTGGAGGGCCTCGAGCAGTACTTC
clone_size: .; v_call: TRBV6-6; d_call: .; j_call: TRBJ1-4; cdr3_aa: CASSYAREKLFF; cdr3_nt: TGTGCCAGCAGTTATGCCCGGGAAAAACTGTTTTTT
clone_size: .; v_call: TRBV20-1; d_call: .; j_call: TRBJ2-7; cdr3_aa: CSAPEGPYEQYF; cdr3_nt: TGCAGTGCGCCCGAAGGTCCCTACGAGCAGTACTTC
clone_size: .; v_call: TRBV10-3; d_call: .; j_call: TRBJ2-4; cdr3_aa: CAVSEQRARWAKNIQYF; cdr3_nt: TGTGCCGTCAGTGAACAGAGGGCCCGGTGGGCCAAAAACATTCAGTACTTC
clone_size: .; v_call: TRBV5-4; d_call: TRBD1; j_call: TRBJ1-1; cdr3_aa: CASSPTGTGDGEAFF; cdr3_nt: TGTGCCAGCAGCCCGACCGGGACAGGGGACGGTGAAGCTTTCTTT
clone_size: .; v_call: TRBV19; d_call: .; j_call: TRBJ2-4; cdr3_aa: CASSKLVEGQNIQYF; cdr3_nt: TGTGCCAGTAGTAAACTGGTGGAAGGACAAAACATTCAGTACTTC
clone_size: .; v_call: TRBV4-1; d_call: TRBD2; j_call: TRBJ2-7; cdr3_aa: CASSLLAGPRSSYEQYF; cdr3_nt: TGCGCCAGCAGCCTCCTAGCGGGACCCAGGAGCTCCTACGAGCAGTACTTC
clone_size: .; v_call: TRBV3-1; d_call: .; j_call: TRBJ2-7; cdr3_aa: CASSQSPRASMRYF; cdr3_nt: TGTGCCAGCAGCCAAAGCCCCCGGGCAAGCATGCGGTACTTC
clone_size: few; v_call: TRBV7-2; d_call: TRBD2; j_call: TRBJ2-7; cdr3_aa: CASSPSLVAGPLWNEQYF; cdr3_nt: TGTGCCAGCAGCCCCTCGTTGGTAGCGGGCCCACTTTGGAACGAGCAGTACTTC
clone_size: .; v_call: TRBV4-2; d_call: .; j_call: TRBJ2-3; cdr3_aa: CASGAGPTDTQYF; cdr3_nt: TGTGCCAGCGGGGCGGGACCCACAGATACGCAGTATTTT
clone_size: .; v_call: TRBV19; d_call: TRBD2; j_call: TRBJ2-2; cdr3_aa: CASSISAGGSTGELFF; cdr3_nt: TGTGCCAGTAGTATATCCGCGGGAGGCAGCACCGGGGAGCTGTTTTTT
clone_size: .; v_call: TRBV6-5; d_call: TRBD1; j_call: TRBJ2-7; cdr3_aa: CASISRDRGHEQYF; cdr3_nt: TGTGCCAGCATCAGCCGGGACAGGGGGCACGAGCAGTACTTC
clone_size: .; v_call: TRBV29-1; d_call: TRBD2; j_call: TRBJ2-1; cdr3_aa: CSVPQLEAGGRSYNEQFF; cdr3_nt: TGCAGCGTTCCCCAACTCGAAGCGGGAGGGCGCTCCTACAATGAGCAGTTCTTC
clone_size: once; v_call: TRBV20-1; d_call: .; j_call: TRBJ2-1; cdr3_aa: CSARLLLLAGEQFF; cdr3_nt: TGCAGTGCTAGGTTATTATTGCTCGCTGGTGAGCAGTTCTTC
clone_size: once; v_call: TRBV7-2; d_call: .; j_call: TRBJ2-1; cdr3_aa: CASSLDRGALTGEQFF; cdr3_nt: TGTGCCAGCAGCTTAGACAGAGGGGCTTTGACAGGTGAGCAGTTCTTC
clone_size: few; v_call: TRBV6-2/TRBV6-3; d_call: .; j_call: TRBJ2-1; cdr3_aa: CASSYWSASYNEQFF; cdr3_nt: TGTGCCAGCAGTTACTGGTCTGCCTCCTACAATGAGCAGTTCTTC
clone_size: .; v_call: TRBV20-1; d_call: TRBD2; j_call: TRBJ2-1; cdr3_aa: CSAHSSGRRNEQFF; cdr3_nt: TGCAGTGCTCACTCTAGCGGGAGACGCAATGAGCAGTTCTTC
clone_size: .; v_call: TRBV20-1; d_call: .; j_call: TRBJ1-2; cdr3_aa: CSARDFNGYTF; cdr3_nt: TGCAGTGCTAGAGATTTTAATGGCTACACCTTC
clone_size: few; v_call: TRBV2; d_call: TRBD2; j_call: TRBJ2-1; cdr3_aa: CASSEELAGGGSYNEQFF; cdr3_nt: TGTGCCAGCAGTGAAGAACTAGCGGGAGGGGGGTCCTACAATGAGCAGTTCTTC
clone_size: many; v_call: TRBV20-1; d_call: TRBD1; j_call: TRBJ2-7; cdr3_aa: CSASFPGTGSYEQYF; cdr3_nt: TGCAGTGCTAGTTTTCCAGGGACAGGGTCCTACGAGCAGTACTTC
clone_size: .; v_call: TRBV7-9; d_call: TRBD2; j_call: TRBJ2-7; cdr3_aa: CAGSPGLAVTPSYEQYF; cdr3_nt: TGTGCCGGCAGCCCAGGACTAGCGGTAACACCATCCTACGAGCAGTACTTC
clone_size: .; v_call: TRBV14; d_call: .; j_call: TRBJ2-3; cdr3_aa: CASSQEFSINTQYF; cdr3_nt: TGTGCCAGCAGCCAAGAGTTTAGCATCAATACGCAGTATTTT
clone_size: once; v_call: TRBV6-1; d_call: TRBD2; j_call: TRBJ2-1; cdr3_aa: CASNPWGAGGPSSYNEQFF; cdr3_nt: TGTGCCAGCAACCCCTGGGGGGCGGGAGGGCCGAGCTCCTACAATGAGCAGTTCTTC
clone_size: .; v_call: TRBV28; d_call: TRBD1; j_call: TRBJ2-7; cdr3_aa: CASRSGTGGVYEQYF; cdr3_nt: TGTGCCAGCAGATCCGGGACAGGGGGTGTTTACGAGCAGTACTTC
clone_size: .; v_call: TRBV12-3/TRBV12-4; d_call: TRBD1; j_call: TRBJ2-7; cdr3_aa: CASKRGGQGNEQYF; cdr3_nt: TGTGCCAGCAAAAGAGGGGGACAGGGTAACGAGCAGTACTTC
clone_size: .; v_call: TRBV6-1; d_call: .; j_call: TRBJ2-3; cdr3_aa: CASRPAVPRGGSTDTQYF; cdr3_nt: TGTGCCAGCAGACCCGCAGTGCCAAGAGGGGGTAGCACAGATACGCAGTATTTT
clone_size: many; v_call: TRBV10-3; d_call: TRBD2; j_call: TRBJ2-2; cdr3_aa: CAISESSSGDTGELFF; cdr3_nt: TGTGCCATCAGTGAGTCGAGTAGCGGGGACACCGGGGAGCTGTTTTTT
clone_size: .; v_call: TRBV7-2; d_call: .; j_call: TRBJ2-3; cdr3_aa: CASSLASGRLGTDTQYF; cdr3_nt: TGTGCCAGCAGCTTAGCGTCGGGCAGGTTGGGTACAGATACGCAGTATTTT
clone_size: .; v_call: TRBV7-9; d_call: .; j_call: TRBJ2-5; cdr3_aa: CASSLRGGETQYF; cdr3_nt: TGTGCCAGCAGCTTACGGGGCGGAGAGACCCAGTACTTC
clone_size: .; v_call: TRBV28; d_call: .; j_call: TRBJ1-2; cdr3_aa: CASIPAREARYTF; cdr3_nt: TGTGCCAGCATCCCGGCAAGGGAAGCTCGCTACACCTTC